These 22 T cell receptor beta chains were sequenced from one sample in a study of blood T cell repertoires in COVID-19. Profiled with immunoSEQ multiplex PCR; TCRdb holds only in-frame clones, not every one. The data show approximately 380,000 clones, with around 90% seen just once and roughly 1.2% held by the top ten. Sequencing used PBMCs or T cells enriched from blood (not recorded which). Source of these receptors: a woman between 18 and 29 years old who had recovered from COVID-19.

The chain combines TRBV4-2 with TRBJ1-4; 8 bases match TRBD1. CDR1 is LGHNA and CDR2 is YNFKEQ in the germline V gene. J was trimmed by 8 bases and V by 1 base; bases with no gene match: 3. The length of the CDR3 is 14 residues. The CDR3 region is CASSQAGGQEKLFF. The CDR3 DNA reads as TGTGCCAGCAGCCAAGCAGGGGGCCAGGAAAAACTGTTTTTT.

This clone was picked up a small number of times. The CDR3 nucleotides read TGTGCCAGCAGCTTAGGCGCCAGAGCGAATTCACCCCTCCACTTT. It encodes CASSLGARANSPLHF. This sequence joins TRBV7-2 and TRBJ1-6; D ambiguous. Trimming took 1 base from V and 7 from J, leaving 11 bases between them. The CDR3 consists of 15 residues. Germline CDR1 is SGHTA and CDR2 is FQGNSA.

This rearrangement joins TRBV11-2 to TRBJ2-7; 7 bases fit TRBD2. This CDR3 region has 14 residues. Germline V gene data show CDR1 as SGHAT and CDR2 as FQNNGV. V gave up 5 bases and J gave up 5 bases; unmatched junction bases: 9. DNA for the CDR3: TGTGCCAGCAGCCCCAGTGGGAGGGTCCACGAGCAGTACTTC. Amino acid sequence: CASSPSGRVHEQYF.

The chain employs TRBV28 and TRBJ2-5; unclear D gene. Germline V gives CDR1 MDHEN, CDR2 SYDVKM. V gave up 3 bases and J gave up 3 bases, with 17 bases separating them. The length of the CDR3 is 16 residues. CDR3 sequence: CASSFGRVSYKETQYF. The CDR3 coding sequence is TGTGCCAGCAGTTTTGGTCGGGTCTCTTATAAAGAGACCCAGTACTTC.

The CDR3 DNA reads TGTGCCAGCAGTGAAGGGTTACGGGGTGAAGGAAGGAATGAGCAGTTCTTC. It translates to CASSEGLRGEGRNEQFF. The rearrangement links TRBV2 to TRBJ2-1; possible D gene TRBD2, 5 bases. Germline-derived CDR1 and CDR2 are SNHLY and FYNNEI. The CDR3 totals 17 residues. Trimming took 1 base from V and 7 from J, leaving 20 bases between them.

The chain is built from TRBV6-5 and TRBJ1-2; TRBD1 aligns across 7 bases. V shed 4 bases and J 7 bases; nucleotides not matched to a gene: 6. Germline loops: CDR1 MNHEY, CDR2 SVGAGI. This CDR3 is 13 amino acids long. The CDR3: CASSSSGGAGYTF. CDR3 coding DNA: TGTGCCAGCAGTTCGTCAGGGGGAGCTGGCTACACCTTC.

This chain uses TRBV19 with TRBJ2-7; 9 bases are a match to TRBD1. The CDR3 contains 15 residues. Germline CDR1 LNHDA, CDR2 SQIVND (reference sequence). V lost 6 bases and J lost 1; bases outside the gene matches: 7. CDR3 sequence: CASREQGAGSYEQYF. CDR3 DNA sequence: TGTGCCAGTAGAGAACAGGGGGCCGGTTCCTACGAGCAGTACTTC.

The genes are TRBV19 and TRBJ2-7, with a tentative D call TRBD1 (6 bases). The CDR3 totals 11 residues. Germline V lookup: CDR1 LNHDA, CDR2 SQIVND (reference sequence). V was shortened by 10 bases and J by 0 bases, with 7 bases between the two germline ends. Here the CDR3 reads CATGASYEQYF. The CDR3 DNA reads TGTGCCACAGGGGCCTCCTACGAGCAGTACTTC.

V gene TRBV7-9 combines with J gene TRBJ2-1; D not certain. Trimming removed 1 base at V and 5 bases at J, with 6 bases between. This CDR3 region has 13 residues. Germline-derived CDR1 and CDR2 are SEHNR and FQNEAQ (reference sequence). CDR3 DNA sequence: TGTGCCAGCAGCTTAGTCGTAGACAATGAGCAGTTCTTC. It is translated as CASSLVVDNEQFF.

The gene calls are TRBV19 and TRBJ1-1, with no clear D. The CDR3 sequence is 14 residues long. Germline-derived CDR1 and CDR2 are LNHDA and SQIVND (reference sequence). The V gene lost 6 bases and the J gene lost 1 base, with 12 bases spanning the gap. The CDR3 DNA is TGTGCCAGTAGCGCCGGGTCTTCGAACACTGAAGCTTTCTTT. Translated: CASSAGSSNTEAFF.

The J gene is TRBJ1-1, the V gene TRBV7-9, with 8 bases identical to TRBD1. The CDR3 is 14 amino acids. From germline, CDR1 is SEHNR and CDR2 FQNEAQ (reference sequence). V gave up 6 bases and J gave up 11 bases; unmatched junction bases: 14. This CDR3 reads CASSPDRAGKRAFF. Written as DNA, the CDR3 is TGTGCCAGCAGTCCGGACAGGGCAGGGAAAAGGGCTTTCTTT.

This chain links TRBV10-3 with TRBJ2-1; a weak D match, TRBD1 (6 bases). This CDR3 is built from 16 residues. V shed 0 bases and J shed 2 bases, with 11 bases lying between them. Germline assignment: CDR1 ENHRY and CDR2 SYGVKD. The CDR3 region is CAISESTGGAYNEQFF. The CDR3 nucleotides read TGTGCCATCAGTGAGTCGACAGGAGGAGCCTACAATGAGCAGTTCTTC.

This rearrangement joins TRBV4-2 to TRBJ2-1; D ambiguous. Germline V gene sequence: CDR1 LGHNA, CDR2 YNFKEQ. With 6 bases removed from V and 9 bases from J, the gap between germline ends came to 18 bases. The CDR3 sequence is 14 residues long. For the CDR3, the DNA is TGTGCCAGCAGTCGGCGGCTAAAAGAGAGTGAGCAGTTCTTC. It specifies CASSRRLKESEQFF.

Only one count was recorded for this clone. The chain employs TRBV7-2 and TRBJ2-7, with D unclear. Per the germline V gene, CDR1 is SGHTA and CDR2 is FQGNSA. V lost 1 base to trimming and J lost 4 bases, with 11 bases between them. The CDR3 is made up of 14 amino acids. The CDR3 loop is CASSLDSRKYEQYF. CDR3 coding DNA: TGTGCCAGCAGCTTAGACAGTCGCAAATACGAGCAGTACTTC. The full variable domain, in which reference TRBV7-2 and TRBJ2-7 provide the parts outside the CDR3, is GAGVSQSPSNKVTEKGKDVELRCDPISGHTALYWYRQSLGQGLEFLIYFQGNSAPDKSGLPSDRFSAERTGGSVSTLTIQRTQQEDSAVYLCASSLDSRKYEQYFGPGTRLTVT.

The J gene is TRBJ1-4, the V gene TRBV14, with TRBD1 matching 11 bases. The trim removed 4 bases at V and 8 bases at J, leaving 9 bases unmatched. Per germline, CDR1 SGHDN and CDR2 FVKESK. The CDR3 is 16 amino acids. The CDR3 region is CASSPRTGGVGEKLFF. The CDR3 nucleotides are TGTGCCAGCAGCCCCAGGACAGGGGGCGTTGGAGAAAAACTGTTTTTT.

In this sample, this clone turned up a few times. The rearrangement links TRBV6-2 or TRBV6-3 to TRBJ1-5; maybe TRBD1 (5 bases). CDR3 length: 14 residues. CDR1 is MNHEY, CDR2 SVGEGT, per germline. V lost 0 bases and J lost 11, with 14 bases in between. The CDR3 sequence is CASSYSSGVGAQHF. The CDR3 DNA follows: TGTGCCAGCAGTTACTCGAGTGGTGTAGGGGCCCAGCATTTT.

CDR3 DNA sequence: TGCGCCAGCAGCCCCCTAGTGCAGTACTTC. Protein sequence: CASSPLVQYF. The chain has TRBV5-1 and TRBJ2-7, with D hard to call. Trimming stripped 4 bases from V and 9 bases from J, with 8 bases between. CDR1 is SGHRS and CDR2 is YFSETQ in the germline V gene. The CDR3 sequence is 10 residues long. Based on the CDR3 plus reference TRBV5-1 and TRBJ2-7, the full variable domain is KAGVTQTPRYLIKTRGQQVTLSCSPISGHRSVSWYQQTPGQGLQFLFEYFSETQRNKGNFPGRFSGRQFSNSRSEMNVSTLELGDSALYLCASSPLVQYFGPGTRLTVT.

This sequence joins TRBV19 and TRBJ2-2; the D gene is possibly TRBD2 (6 bases). Looked up from germline, CDR1 is LNHDA and CDR2 is SQIVND (reference sequence). V lost 2 bases, J lost 0 bases, and 16 bases lay in between. The length of the CDR3 is 18 residues. The CDR3 spells CASSIPGGSTTNTGELFF. DNA for the CDR3: TGTGCCAGTAGTATACCCGGAGGGAGCACAACGAACACCGGGGAGCTGTTTTTT. Looking up the rest from reference TRBV19 and TRBJ2-2 gives the full variable domain: DGGITQSPKYLFRKEGQNVTLSCEQNLNHDAMYWYRQDPGQGLRLIYYSQIVNDFQKGDIAEGYSVSREKKESFPLTVTSAQKNPTAFYLCASSIPGGSTTNTGELFFGEGSRLTVL.

The chain joins TRBV11-2 to TRBJ1-5, with D possibly TRBD1 on 5 matching bases. Per germline, CDR1 SGHAT and CDR2 FQNNGV. Trimming shortened V by 5 bases and J by 0 bases, and 11 bases separated the two germline ends. This CDR3 is 15 amino acids long. The CDR3 DNA reads as TGTGCCAGCAGCCAAGGACACTTTAGCAATCAGCCCCAGCATTTT. As protein: CASSQGHFSNQPQHF.

Only one count was recorded for this clone. The CDR3 bases are TGTGCCAGCATTCTCCCCGGGACAGGGGCCTATGGCTACACCTTC. Translating gives CASILPGTGAYGYTF. This chain connects TRBV6-5 to TRBJ1-2; 10 bases are shared with TRBD1. CDR1 is MNHEY and CDR2 is SVGAGI in the germline V gene. After removal of 7 bases from V and 4 bases from J, the junction contained 9 bases not matched to a gene. The CDR3 is 15 amino acids.

The rearrangement joins TRBV7-9 to TRBJ2-1; the match to TRBD1 covers 7 bases. The V segment lost 3 bases and the J segment 10 bases; nucleotides outside the gene matches: 6. Germline CDR1 reads SEHNR; CDR2 reads FQNEAQ (reference sequence). The CDR3 is made up of 13 amino acids. As DNA, the CDR3 is TGTGCCAGCAGCTTCGAGGGGGCGCGGGAGCAGTTCTTC. Translated: CASSFEGAREQFF.

V usage is TRBV12-5 and J usage is TRBJ1-2, with a tentative D call TRBD1 (6 bases). In germline, CDR1 is LGHNT, CDR2 FRNRAP. The CDR3 totals 14 residues. V lost 5 bases to trimming and J lost 5 bases, with 15 bases between them. The CDR3 reads CASGRWTEDYGYTF. In DNA, the CDR3 is TGTGCTAGTGGTCGCTGGACAGAGGATTATGGCTACACCTTC.